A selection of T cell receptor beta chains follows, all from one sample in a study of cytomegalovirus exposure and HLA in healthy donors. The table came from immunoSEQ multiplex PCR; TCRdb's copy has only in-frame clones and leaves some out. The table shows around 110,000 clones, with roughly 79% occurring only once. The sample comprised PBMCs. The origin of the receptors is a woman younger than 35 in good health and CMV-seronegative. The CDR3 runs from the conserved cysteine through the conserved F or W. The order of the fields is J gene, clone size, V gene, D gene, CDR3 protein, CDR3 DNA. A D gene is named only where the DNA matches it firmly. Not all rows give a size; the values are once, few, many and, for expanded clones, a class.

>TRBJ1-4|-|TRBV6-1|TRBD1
CASSGGQGSEKLFF
TGTGCCAGCAGTGGAGGACAGGGAAGCGAAAAACTGTTTTTT
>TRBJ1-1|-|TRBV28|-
CASSLVRGLNTEAFF
TGTGCCAGCAGTTTGGTGCGGGGCTTGAACACTGAAGCTTTCTTT
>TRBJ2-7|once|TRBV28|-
CASSFPGIYEQYF
TGTGCCAGCAGTTTCCCCGGGATCTACGAGCAGTACTTC
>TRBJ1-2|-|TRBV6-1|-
CASSGLRQDLSGLNYGYTF
TGTGCCAGCAGTGGATTGAGACAGGACTTATCAGGGCTTAACTATGGCTACACCTTC
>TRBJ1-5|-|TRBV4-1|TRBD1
CASSLRDRDGNQPQHF
TGCGCCAGCAGCCTTAGGGACAGGGACGGCAATCAGCCCCAGCATTTT
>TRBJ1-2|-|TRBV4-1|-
CASSQWRAYGYTF
TGCGCCAGCAGCCAATGGAGGGCCTATGGCTACACCTTC
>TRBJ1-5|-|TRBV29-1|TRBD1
CSVAVTGRDQPQHF
TGCAGCGTCGCCGTGACAGGGCGAGATCAGCCCCAGCATTTT
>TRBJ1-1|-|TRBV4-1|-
CASSTNSNTEAFF
TGCGCCAGCAGCACCAACAGTAACACTGAAGCTTTCTTT
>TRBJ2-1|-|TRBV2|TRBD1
CASRGQGSFYNEQFF
TGTGCCAGCAGGGGACAGGGAAGTTTTTACAATGAGCAGTTCTTC
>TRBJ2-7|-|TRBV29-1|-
CSAVSYEQYF
TGCAGCGCGGTATCCTACGAGCAGTACTTC
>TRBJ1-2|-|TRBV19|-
CASRVQGLGGYTF
TGTGCCAGTAGAGTGCAGGGGCTCGGAGGCTACACCTTC
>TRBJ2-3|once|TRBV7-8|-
CASSTPRGTDTQYF
TGTGCCAGCAGCACGCCCCGGGGCACAGATACGCAGTATTTT
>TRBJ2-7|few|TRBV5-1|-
CASSLTGDSGYEQYF
TGCGCCAGCAGCTTGACGGGGGACTCCGGGTACGAGCAGTACTTC
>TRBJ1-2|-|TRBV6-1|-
CASSEGPGQGWVYGYTF
TGTGCCAGCAGTGAGGGGCCCGGCCAGGGGTGGGTATATGGCTACACCTTC
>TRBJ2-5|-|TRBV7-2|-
CASSWGGGETQYF
TGTGCCAGCAGCTGGGGAGGGGGAGAGACCCAGTACTTC
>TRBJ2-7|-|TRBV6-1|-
CASIWGNRAYEQYF
TGTGCCAGCATTTGGGGAAACAGGGCGTACGAGCAGTACTTC
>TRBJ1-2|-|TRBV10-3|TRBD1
CAIRGQGILGYGYTF
TGTGCCATCAGAGGACAGGGCATTTTAGGCTATGGCTACACCTTC
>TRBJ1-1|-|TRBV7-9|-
CASSLAQGSNTEAFF
TGTGCCAGCAGCTTAGCGCAGGGGAGTAACACTGAAGCTTTCTTT
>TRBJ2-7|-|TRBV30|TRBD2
CAWSVVGGVREQYF
TGTGCCTGGAGTGTAGTTGGGGGGGTGCGGGAGCAGTACTTC
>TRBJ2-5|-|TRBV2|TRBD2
CACPAPTSGGASETQYF
TGTGCCTGTCCGGCCCCAACTAGCGGGGGGGCTAGTGAGACCCAGTACTTC
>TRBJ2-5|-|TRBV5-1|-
CASRRGGETQYF
TGCGCCAGCAGGAGGGGGGGAGAGACCCAGTACTTC
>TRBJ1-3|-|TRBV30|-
CAWSVWERAGNTIYF
TGTGCCTGGAGTGTTTGGGAGAGGGCTGGAAACACCATATATTTT
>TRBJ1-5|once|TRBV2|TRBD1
CASLLGQGQRPQHF
TGTGCCAGCCTTCTTGGACAGGGCCAACGGCCCCAGCATTTT
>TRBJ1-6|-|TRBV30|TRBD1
CAWGQGNSPLHF
TGTGCCTGGGGACAGGGTAATTCACCCCTCCACTTT
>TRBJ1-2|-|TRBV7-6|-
CASSLLDGGRYGYTF
TGTGCCAGCAGCTTATTGGACGGGGGTCGGTATGGCTACACCTTC
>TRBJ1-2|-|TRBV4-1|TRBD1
CASSQGGQGGNGYTF
TGCGCCAGCAGCCAGGGGGGACAGGGAGGGAATGGCTACACCTTC
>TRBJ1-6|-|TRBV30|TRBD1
CAWKTDRDSPLHF
TGTGCCTGGAAGACCGACAGGGATTCACCCCTCCACTTT
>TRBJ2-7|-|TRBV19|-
CASSSWTSEQYF
TGTGCCAGTAGTTCGTGGACAAGCGAGCAGTACTTC
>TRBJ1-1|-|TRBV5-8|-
CASSLGHLNTEAFF
TGTGCCAGCAGCTTGGGACACTTGAACACTGAAGCTTTCTTT
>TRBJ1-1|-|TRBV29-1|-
CSVESSRGAFF
TGCAGCGTTGAAAGCTCCCGGGGGGCTTTCTTT
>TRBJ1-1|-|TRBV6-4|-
CASSPTVNTEAFF
TGTGCCAGCAGTCCGACAGTGAACACTGAAGCTTTCTTT
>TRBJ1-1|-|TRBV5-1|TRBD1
CASSAGQGATEAFF
TGCGCCAGCAGCGCGGGACAGGGGGCAACTGAAGCTTTCTTT
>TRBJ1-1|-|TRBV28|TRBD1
CASSLRQGITEAFF
TGTGCCAGCAGTTTAAGACAGGGCATAACTGAAGCTTTCTTT
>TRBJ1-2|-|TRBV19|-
CASKSLTGHYGYTF
TGTGCCAGTAAATCTCTTACAGGGCACTATGGCTACACCTTC
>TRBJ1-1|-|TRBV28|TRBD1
CASSLSRGQGGAFF
TGTGCCAGCAGTTTATCTCGAGGACAGGGAGGAGCTTTCTTT
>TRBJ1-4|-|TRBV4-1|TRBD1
CASSQSGQGREKLFF
TGCGCCAGCAGCCAATCGGGACAGGGAAGAGAAAAACTGTTTTTT
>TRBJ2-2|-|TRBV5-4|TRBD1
CASSKDRGGTGELFF
TGTGCCAGCAGCAAGGACAGGGGAGGAACCGGGGAGCTGTTTTTT
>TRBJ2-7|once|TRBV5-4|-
CASSPPGGSYEQYF
TGTGCCAGCAGCCCCCCGGGTGGATCCTACGAGCAGTACTTC
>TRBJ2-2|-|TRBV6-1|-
CATKGEGTGELFF
TGTGCCACTAAGGGGGAGGGCACCGGGGAGCTGTTTTTT
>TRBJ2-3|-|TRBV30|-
CAWKRTGGPFSTDTQYF
TGTGCCTGGAAACGGACGGGGGGCCCCTTTAGCACAGATACGCAGTATTTT
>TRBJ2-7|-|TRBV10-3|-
CAIGRGASYEQYF
TGTGCCATCGGCAGGGGCGCCTCCTACGAGCAGTACTTC
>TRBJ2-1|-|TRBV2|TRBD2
CASSERTRLSSYNEQFF
TGTGCCAGCAGTGAGAGGACTAGACTCAGCTCCTACAATGAGCAGTTCTTC
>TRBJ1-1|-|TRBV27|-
CASSILPEMNTEAFF
TGTGCCAGCAGTATTCTCCCTGAGATGAACACTGAAGCTTTCTTT
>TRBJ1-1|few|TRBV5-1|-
CASSHSGSNTEAFF
TGCGCCAGCAGCCATTCCGGGAGTAACACTGAAGCTTTCTTT
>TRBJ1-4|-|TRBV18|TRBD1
CASPQGLVNEKLFF
TGTGCCAGCCCACAGGGGTTAGTTAATGAAAAACTGTTTTTT